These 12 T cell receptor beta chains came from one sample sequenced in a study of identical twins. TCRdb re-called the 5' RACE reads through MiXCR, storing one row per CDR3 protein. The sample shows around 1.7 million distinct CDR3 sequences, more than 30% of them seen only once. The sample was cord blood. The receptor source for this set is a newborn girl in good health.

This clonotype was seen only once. The CDR3 DNA reads as TGCAGTGCTCCCAGCTCCCTAGCCCCCAATCAGCCCCAGCATTTT. The encoded protein is CSAPSSLAPNQPQHF. The chain combines TRBV20-1 with TRBJ1-5, with D hard to call. V was trimmed by 5 bases and J by 3 bases, leaving 17 bases between them. The CDR3 covers 15 residues. Germline lookup yields CDR1 DFQATT and CDR2 SNEGSKA (reference sequence).

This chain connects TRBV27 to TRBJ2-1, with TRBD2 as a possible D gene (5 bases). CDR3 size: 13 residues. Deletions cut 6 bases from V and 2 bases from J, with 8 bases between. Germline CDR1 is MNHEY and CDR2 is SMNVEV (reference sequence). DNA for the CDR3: TGTGCCAGCAGGGCACTAGCCTACAATGAGCAGTTCTTC. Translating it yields CASRALAYNEQFF.

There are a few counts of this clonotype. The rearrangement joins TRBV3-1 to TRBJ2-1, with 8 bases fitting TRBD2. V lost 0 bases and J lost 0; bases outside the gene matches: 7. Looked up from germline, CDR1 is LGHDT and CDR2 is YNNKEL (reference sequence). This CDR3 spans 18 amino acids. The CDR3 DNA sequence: TGTGCCAGCAGCCAAGAGACCGCTACTAGCGGCTCCTACAATGAGCAGTTCTTC. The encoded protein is CASSQETATSGSYNEQFF.

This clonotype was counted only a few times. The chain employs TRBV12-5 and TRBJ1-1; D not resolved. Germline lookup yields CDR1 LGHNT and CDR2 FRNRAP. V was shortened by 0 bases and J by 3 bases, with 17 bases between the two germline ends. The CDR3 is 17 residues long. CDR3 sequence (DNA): TGTGCTAGTGGTTTGGTATCCGGAGGGCGCGAGGACACTGAAGCTTTCTTT. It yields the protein CASGLVSGGREDTEAFF.

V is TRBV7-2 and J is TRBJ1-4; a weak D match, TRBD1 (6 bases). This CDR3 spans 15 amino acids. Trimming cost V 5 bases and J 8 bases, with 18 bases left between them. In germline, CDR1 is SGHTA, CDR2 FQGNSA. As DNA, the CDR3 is TGTGCCAGCAGCGAAACAGGGCGGGTCGGGGAAAAACTGTTTTTT. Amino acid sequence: CASSETGRVGEKLFF.

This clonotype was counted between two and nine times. The CDR3 sequence is CSARDTGQAGYGYTF. CDR3 sequence (DNA): TGCAGTGCTAGAGATACGGGGCAGGCGGGGTATGGCTACACCTTC. The chain links TRBV20-1 to TRBJ1-2; the D gene is possibly TRBD1 (5 bases). The ends were cut back, 0 bases at V and 5 bases at J, with 16 bases in the middle. The CDR3 totals 15 residues. The germline gives CDR1 DFQATT, CDR2 SNEGSKA (reference sequence).

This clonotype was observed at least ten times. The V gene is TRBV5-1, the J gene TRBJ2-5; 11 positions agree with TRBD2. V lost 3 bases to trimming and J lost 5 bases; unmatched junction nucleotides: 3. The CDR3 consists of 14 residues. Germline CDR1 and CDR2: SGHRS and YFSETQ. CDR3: CASSSGLAVETQYF. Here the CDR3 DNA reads TGCGCCAGCAGCTCGGGACTAGCGGTGGAGACCCAGTACTTC.

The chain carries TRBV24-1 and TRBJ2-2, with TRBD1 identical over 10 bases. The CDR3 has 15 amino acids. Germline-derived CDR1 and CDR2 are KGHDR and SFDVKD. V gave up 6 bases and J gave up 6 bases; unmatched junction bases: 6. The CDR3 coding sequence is TGTGCCACCAGTAACACCGGGACAGGGGCCGGGGAGCTGTTTTTT. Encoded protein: CATSNTGTGAGELFF.

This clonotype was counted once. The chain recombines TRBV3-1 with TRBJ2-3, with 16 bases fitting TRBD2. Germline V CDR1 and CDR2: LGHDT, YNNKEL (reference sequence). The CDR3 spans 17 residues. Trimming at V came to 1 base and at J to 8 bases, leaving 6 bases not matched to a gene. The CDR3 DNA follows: TGTGCCAGCAGCCAAGTGGGACTAGCGGGGGGGCCGGGTACGCAGTATTTT. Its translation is CASSQVGLAGGPGTQYF.

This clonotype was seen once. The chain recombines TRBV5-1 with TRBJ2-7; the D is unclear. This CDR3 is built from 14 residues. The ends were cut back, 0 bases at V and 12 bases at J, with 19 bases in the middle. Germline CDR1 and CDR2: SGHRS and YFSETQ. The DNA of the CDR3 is TGCGCCAGCAGCTTGGAAGGTCCCTCCTACGAGTGGTACTTC. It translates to CASSLEGPSYEWYF.

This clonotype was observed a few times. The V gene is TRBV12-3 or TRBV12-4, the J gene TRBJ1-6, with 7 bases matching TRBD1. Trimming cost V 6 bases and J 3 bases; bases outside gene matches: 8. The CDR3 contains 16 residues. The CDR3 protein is CASRFRGNGYNSPLHF. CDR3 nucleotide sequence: TGTGCCAGCAGGTTCAGGGGGAACGGCTATAATTCACCCCTCCACTTT.

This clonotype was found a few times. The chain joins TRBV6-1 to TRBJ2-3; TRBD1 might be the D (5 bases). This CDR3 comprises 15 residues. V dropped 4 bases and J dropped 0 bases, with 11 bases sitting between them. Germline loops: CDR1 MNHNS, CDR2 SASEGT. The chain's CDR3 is CASSGQPTSTDTQYF. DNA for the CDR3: TGTGCCAGCAGTGGACAGCCAACTAGCACAGATACGCAGTATTTT.